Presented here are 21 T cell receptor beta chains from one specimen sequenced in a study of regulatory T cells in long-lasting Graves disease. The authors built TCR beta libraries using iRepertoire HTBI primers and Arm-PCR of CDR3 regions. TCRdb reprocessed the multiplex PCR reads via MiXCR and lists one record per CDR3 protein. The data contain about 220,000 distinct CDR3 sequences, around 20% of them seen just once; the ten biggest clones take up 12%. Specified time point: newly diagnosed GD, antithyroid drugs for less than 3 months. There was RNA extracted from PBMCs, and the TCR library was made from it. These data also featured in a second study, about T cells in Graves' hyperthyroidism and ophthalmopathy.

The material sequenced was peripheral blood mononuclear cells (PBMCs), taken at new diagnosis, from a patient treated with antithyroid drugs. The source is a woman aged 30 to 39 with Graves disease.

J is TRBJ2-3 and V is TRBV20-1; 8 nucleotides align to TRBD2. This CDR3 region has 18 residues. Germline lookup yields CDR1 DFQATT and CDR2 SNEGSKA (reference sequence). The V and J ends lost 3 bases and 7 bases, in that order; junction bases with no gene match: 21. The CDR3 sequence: CSASFPGTPGGGLNTQYF. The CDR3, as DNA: TGCAGTGCTAGTTTTCCCGGGACCCCGGGGGGGGGCTTGAATACGCAGTATTTT.

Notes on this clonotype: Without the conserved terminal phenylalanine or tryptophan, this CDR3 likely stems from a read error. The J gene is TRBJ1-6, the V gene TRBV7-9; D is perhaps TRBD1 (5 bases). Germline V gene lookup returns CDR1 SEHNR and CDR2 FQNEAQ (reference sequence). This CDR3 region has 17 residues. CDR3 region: CASRGDAQSSYNSPLHS. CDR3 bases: TGTGCCAGCAGAGGGGACGCCCAGAGCTCCTATAATTCGCCCCTCCACTCT.

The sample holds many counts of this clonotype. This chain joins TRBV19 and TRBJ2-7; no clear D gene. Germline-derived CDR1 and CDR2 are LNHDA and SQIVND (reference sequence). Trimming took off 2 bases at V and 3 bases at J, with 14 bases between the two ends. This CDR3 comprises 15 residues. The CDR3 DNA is TGTGCCAGTAGTATACTAACCGGGTCCCACTACGAGCAGTACTTC. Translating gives CASSILTGSHYEQYF. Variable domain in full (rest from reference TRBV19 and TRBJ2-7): DGGITQSPKYLFRKEGQNVTLSCEQNLNHDAMYWYRQDPGQGLRLIYYSQIVNDFQKGDIAEGYSVSREKKESFPLTVTSAQKNPTAFYLCASSILTGSHYEQYFGPGTRLTVT.

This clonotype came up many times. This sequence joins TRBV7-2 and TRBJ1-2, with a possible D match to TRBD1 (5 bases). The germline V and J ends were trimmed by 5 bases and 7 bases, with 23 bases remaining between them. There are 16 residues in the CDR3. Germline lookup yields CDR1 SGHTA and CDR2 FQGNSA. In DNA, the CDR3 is TGTGCCAGCAGCAGGGGTGGGTCGACCCTTGGTCTTGGCTACACCTTC. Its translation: CASSRGGSTLGLGYTF. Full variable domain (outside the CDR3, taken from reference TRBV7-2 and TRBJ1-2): GAGVSQSPSNKVTEKGKDVELRCDPISGHTALYWYRQSLGQGLEFLIYFQGNSAPDKSGLPSDRFSAERTGGSVSTLTIQRTQQEDSAVYLCASSRGGSTLGLGYTFGSGTRLTVV.

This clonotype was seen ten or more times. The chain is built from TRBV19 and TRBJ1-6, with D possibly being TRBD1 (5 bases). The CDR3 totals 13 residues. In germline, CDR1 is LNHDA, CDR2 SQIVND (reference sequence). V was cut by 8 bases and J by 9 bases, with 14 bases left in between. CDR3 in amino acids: CASDGGVRSPLHF. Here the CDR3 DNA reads TGTGCCAGTGACGGGGGGGTACGTTCACCCCTCCACTTT.

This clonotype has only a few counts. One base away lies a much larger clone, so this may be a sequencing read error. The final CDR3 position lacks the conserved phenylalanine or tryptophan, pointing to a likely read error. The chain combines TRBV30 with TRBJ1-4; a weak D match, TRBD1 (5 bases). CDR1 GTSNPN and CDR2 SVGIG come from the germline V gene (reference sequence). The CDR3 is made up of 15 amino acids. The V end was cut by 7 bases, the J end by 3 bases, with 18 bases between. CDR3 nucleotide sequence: TGTGCCTCCCAAGGGGTGGGGGAGGCTAATGAAAAACTGTTTCTT. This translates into CASQGVGEANEKLFL.

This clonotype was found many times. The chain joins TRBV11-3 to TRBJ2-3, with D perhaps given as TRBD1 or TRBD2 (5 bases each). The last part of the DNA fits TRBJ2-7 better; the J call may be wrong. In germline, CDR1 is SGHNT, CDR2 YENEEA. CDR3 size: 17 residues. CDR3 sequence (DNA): TGTGCCAGCAGCTTAGATGGGGACGGTCCCTTTCCCTACGAGCAGTACTTC. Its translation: CASSLDGDGPFPYEQYF.

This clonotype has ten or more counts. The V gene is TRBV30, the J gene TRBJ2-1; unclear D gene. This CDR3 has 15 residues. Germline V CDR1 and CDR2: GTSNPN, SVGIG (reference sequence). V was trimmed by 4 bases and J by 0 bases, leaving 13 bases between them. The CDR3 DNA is TGTGCCTGGACTCGACAAAGGATCTCCTACAATGAGCAGTTCTTC. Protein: CAWTRQRISYNEQFF.

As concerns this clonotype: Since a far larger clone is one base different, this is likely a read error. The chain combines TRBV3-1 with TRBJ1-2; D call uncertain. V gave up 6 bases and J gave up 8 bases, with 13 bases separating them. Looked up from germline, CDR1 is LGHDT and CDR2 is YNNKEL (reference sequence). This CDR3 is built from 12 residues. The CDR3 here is CASRDRSNGYTF. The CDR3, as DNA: TGTGCCAGCAGGGATCGGAGTAACGGCTACACCTTC.

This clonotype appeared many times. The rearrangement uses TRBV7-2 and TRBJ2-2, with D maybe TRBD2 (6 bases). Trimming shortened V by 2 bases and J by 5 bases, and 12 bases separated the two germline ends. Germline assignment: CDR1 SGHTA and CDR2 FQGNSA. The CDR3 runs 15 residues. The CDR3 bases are TGTGCCAGCAGCTTATCGGGAGTCGGGACCGGGGAGCTGTTTTTT. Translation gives CASSLSGVGTGELFF.

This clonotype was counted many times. The CDR3, as DNA: TGTGCCAGCAGTATAGTGAGGGACTCGGCTGATGGCTACACCTTC. The encoded protein is CASSIVRDSADGYTF. J is TRBJ1-2 and V is TRBV2, with a tentative D call TRBD1 (5 bases). Deletions cut 5 bases from V and 6 bases from J, with 19 bases between. Per germline, CDR1 SNHLY and CDR2 FYNNEI. This CDR3 has 15 amino acids.

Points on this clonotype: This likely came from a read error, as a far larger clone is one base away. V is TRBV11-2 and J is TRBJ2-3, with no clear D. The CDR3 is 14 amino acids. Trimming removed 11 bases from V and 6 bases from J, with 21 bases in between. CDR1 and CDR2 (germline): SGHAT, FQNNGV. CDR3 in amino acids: CAWIPGLLEDTQYF. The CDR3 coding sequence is TGTGCCTGGATCCCGGGCCTTTTGGAGGATACGCAGTATTTT.

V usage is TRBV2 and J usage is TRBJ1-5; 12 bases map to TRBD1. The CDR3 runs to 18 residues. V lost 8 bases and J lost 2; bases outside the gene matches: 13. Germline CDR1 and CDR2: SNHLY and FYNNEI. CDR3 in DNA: TGTGCCAGCTCCAGTCCGGGACAGGGGGCCTTCGGCAATCAGCCCCAGCATTTT. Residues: CASSSPGQGAFGNQPQHF.

CDR3 sequence reads: CSARDPGEIGYEQYF. The DNA of the CDR3 is TGCAGTGCTAGAGATCCCGGGGAAATCGGCTACGAGCAGTACTTC. The rearrangement uses TRBV20-1 and TRBJ2-7, with a possible D match to TRBD2 (5 bases). V shed 0 bases and J shed 3 bases, with 15 bases lying between them. From germline, CDR1 is DFQATT and CDR2 SNEGSKA (reference sequence). This CDR3 has 15 amino acids.

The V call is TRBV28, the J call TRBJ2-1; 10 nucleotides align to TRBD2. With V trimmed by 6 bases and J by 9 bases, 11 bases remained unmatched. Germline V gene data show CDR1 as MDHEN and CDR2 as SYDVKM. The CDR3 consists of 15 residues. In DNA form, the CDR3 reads TGTGCCAGCAGCCACGCTAGCGGGAGCCCAAGTGAGCAGTTCTTC. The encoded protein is CASSHASGSPSEQFF.

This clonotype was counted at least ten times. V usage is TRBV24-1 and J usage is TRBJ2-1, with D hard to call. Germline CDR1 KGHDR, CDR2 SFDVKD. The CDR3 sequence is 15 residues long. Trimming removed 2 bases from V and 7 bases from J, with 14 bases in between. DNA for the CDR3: TGTGCCACCAGTGATTCGATCTACCCGTTGAATGAGCAGTTCTTC. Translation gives CATSDSIYPLNEQFF.

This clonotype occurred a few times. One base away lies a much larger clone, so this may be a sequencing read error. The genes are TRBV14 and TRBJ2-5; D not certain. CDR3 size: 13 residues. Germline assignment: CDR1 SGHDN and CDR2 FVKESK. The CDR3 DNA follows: TGTGCCAGCAGCCAGCTCGCAGAGGAGATCCAGTACTTC. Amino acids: CASSQLAEEIQYF. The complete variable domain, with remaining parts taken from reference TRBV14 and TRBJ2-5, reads EAGVTQFPSHSVIEKGQTVTLRCDPISGHDNLYWYRRVMGKEIKFLLHFVKESKQDESGMPNNRFLAERTGGTYSTLKVQPAELEDSGVYFCASSQLAEEIQYFGPGTRLLVL.

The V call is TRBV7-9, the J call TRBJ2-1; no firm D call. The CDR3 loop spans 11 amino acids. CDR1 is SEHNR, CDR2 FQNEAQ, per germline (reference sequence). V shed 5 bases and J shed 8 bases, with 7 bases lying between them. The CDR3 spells CASSIQYEQFF. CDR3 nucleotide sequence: TGTGCCAGCAGCATCCAGTATGAGCAGTTCTTC.

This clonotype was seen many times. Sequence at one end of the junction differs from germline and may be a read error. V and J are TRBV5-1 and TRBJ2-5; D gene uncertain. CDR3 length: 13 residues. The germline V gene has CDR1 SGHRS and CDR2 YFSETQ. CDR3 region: CASSLGGEETQYF. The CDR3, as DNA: TGTGCCAGCAGCTTAGGTGGGGAAGAGACCCAGTACTTC.

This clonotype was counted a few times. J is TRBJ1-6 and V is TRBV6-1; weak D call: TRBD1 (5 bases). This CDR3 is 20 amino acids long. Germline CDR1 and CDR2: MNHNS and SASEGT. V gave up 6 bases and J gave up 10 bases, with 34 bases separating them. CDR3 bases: TGTGCCAGCAGACGATCCCCCTCCTTATATGGTGGGCAGGGCAGGTCACCCCTCCACTTT. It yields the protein CASRRSPSLYGGQGRSPLHF.

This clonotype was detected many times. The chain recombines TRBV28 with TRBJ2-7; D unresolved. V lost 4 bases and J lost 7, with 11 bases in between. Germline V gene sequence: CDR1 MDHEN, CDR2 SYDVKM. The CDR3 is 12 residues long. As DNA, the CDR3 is TGTGCCAGCAGTTCACAATTGGGAGAGCAGTACTTC. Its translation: CASSSQLGEQYF.